These 7 T cell receptor beta chains originate from one sample sequenced in a study. TCRdb re-derived calls from the RT-PCR reads in MiXCR, one entry per CDR3 protein. Of 550,000 to 750,000 distinct CDR3 sequences in the sample, 14% are singletons; the top ten hold roughly 4%. The sequenced sample consisted of memory CD4+ T cells from blood. The source is a female donor in good health, serving as a healthy control.

As concerns this clonotype: A read error may explain this, as a much larger clone is one base away. V is TRBV20-1 and J is TRBJ1-6; a weak D match, TRBD1 (6 bases). Germline V lookup: CDR1 DFQATT, CDR2 SNEGSKA (reference sequence). This CDR3 is built from 14 residues. CDR3 region: CRAKDSRGNSPLHF. The CDR3 bases are TGCAGAGCTAAGGATTCCAGGGGAAATTCACCCCTCCACTTT.

In this sample, this clonotype turned up many times. The chain couples TRBV29-1 to TRBJ2-5; unclear D gene. Trimming cost V 3 bases and J 5 bases, with 10 bases left between them. Germline CDR1 SQVTM, CDR2 ANQGSEA. CDR3 length: 12 amino acids. CDR3 in amino acids: CSVDHTRETQYF. CDR3 DNA: TGCAGCGTTGATCACACCAGGGAGACCCAGTACTTC.

The rearrangement links TRBV7-2 to TRBJ2-5; D is perhaps TRBD1 (6 bases). This CDR3 has 17 residues. Germline lookup yields CDR1 SGHTA and CDR2 FQGNSA. V was clipped by 5 bases and J by 5 bases, with 24 bases between them. The CDR3: CASSPRGSWGPRETQYF. CDR3 nucleotides: TGTGCCAGCAGCCCGAGAGGGAGTTGGGGGCCGAGGGAGACCCAGTACTTC.

This clonotype was detected many times. The J gene is TRBJ1-3, the V gene TRBV5-1, with a tentative D call TRBD1 (6 bases). The CDR3 is made up of 15 amino acids. V lost 4 bases to trimming and J lost 0 bases, with 11 bases between them. The germline V gene has CDR1 SGHRS and CDR2 YFSETQ. The CDR3 nucleotides are TGCGCCAGCAGCCCGGGACACTCCTCTGGAAACACCATATATTTT. This sequence encodes CASSPGHSSGNTIYF.

This clonotype showed up many times. The rearrangement joins TRBV5-1 to TRBJ2-2; 13 bases map to TRBD2. Germline lookup yields CDR1 SGHRS and CDR2 YFSETQ. The V gene end was trimmed by 4 bases and the J gene end by 5 bases; junction bases not matched to a gene: 8. The CDR3 spans 17 residues. The CDR3 sequence: CASSPGLAGVGTGELFF. The DNA for the CDR3 is TGCGCCAGCAGCCCCGGACTAGCGGGAGTTGGAACCGGGGAGCTGTTTTTT. The variable domain in full, completed from reference TRBV5-1 and TRBJ2-2, reads KAGVTQTPRYLIKTRGQQVTLSCSPISGHRSVSWYQQTPGQGLQFLFEYFSETQRNKGNFPGRFSGRQFSNSRSEMNVSTLELGDSALYLCASSPGLAGVGTGELFFGEGSRLTVL.

This clonotype was observed a few times. The rearrangement uses TRBV12-3 or TRBV12-4 and TRBJ1-5; 9 nucleotides line up with TRBD1. There are 15 residues in the CDR3. After removal of 6 bases from V and 7 bases from J, the junction contained 10 bases not matched to a gene. CDR3 sequence: CASSTRQGGGQPQHF. The CDR3 nucleotides read TGTGCCAGCAGCACTCGACAGGGGGGAGGGCAGCCCCAGCATTTT.

This chain uses TRBV7-2 with TRBJ2-7; 8 bases line up with TRBD2. The CDR3 is 14 residues long. Germline CDR1 is SGHTA and CDR2 is FQGNSA. V trimming: 4 bases; J trimming: 2 bases; junction bases outside the gene matches: 4. The CDR3 here is CASSYPGLAYEQYF. DNA for the CDR3: TGTGCCAGCAGCTACCCGGGACTAGCCTACGAGCAGTACTTC.